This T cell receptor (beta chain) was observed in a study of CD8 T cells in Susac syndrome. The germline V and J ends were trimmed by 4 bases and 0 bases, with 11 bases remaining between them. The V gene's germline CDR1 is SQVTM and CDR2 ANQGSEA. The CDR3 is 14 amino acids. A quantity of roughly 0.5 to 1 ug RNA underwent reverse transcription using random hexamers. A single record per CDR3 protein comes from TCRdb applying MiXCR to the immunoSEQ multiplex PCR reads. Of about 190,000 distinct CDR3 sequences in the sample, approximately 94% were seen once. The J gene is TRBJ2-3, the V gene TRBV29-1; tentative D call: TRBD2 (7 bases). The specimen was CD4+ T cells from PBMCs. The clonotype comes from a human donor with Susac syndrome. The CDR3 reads CSVVGGQSTDTQYF. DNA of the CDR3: TGCAGCGTTGTGGGGGGGCAGAGCACAGATACGCAGTATTTT.